A selection of T cell receptor beta chains follows, all from one sample in a study of CD8 T cells in Susac syndrome. TCRdb re-analysed the immunoSEQ multiplex PCR reads in MiXCR, keeping a single row per CDR3 protein. Of about 280,000 distinct CDR3 sequences in the sample, roughly 85% were seen once. The sequencing sample was made of CD8+ T cells from PBMCs. The receptors originated from a human donor with multiple sclerosis. The CDR3 runs from the conserved cysteine through the conserved F or W. A D gene is named only where the DNA matches it firmly. Rows may omit the clone size; those that give it use once, few, many or a size class.

>TRBV11-2|.|TRBD1|TRBJ2-1
TGTGCCAGCAGCTTAAGTGACAGGGGGCGCATCACTGATGAGCAGTTCTTC
CASSLSDRGRITDEQFF
>TRBV2|.|.|TRBJ1-5
TGTGCCAGCAGTGTCGGCCCAGAGGATCAGCCCCAGCATTTT
CASSVGPEDQPQHF
>TRBV27|.|.|TRBJ2-7
TGTGCCAGCAGGAGGGGGGCCAGGGAGCAGTACTTC
CASRRGAREQYF
>TRBV27|.|.|TRBJ2-1
TGTGCCAGCAGTCCCGGACACATCTCCTACAATGAGCAGTTCTTC
CASSPGHISYNEQFF
>TRBV11-2|.|.|TRBJ2-1
TGTGCCAGCAGCTTGCTAGCGCGAAATGAGCAGTTCTTC
CASSLLARNEQFF
>TRBV15|.|TRBD1|TRBJ1-2
TGTGCCACCAGCGGGACAGAGGGACTGTCACATAACTATGGCTACACCTTC
CATSGTEGLSHNYGYTF
>TRBV20-1|.|.|TRBJ1-5
TGCAGTGTTTCAAGCCCGGATAGCAATCAGCCCCAGCATTTT
CSVSSPDSNQPQHF
>TRBV12-3/TRBV12-4|.|.|TRBJ2-2
TGTGCCAGCAGTTTCCGGGGTTCCGGGGAGCTGTTTTTT
CASSFRGSGELFF
>TRBV10-3|.|.|TRBJ1-5
TGTGCCATCAGACCTAACTCAGACTCCCGGGAGCCCCAGCATTTT
CAIRPNSDSREPQHF
>TRBV7-9|.|.|TRBJ2-2
TGTGCCAGCAGCCCTGTATTAACCGGGGAGCTGTTTTTT
CASSPVLTGELFF
>TRBV3-1|.|.|TRBJ2-7
TGTGCCAGCAGCCACGCCTTGTGGCAGTACTTC
CASSHALWQYF
>TRBV25-1|.|.|TRBJ2-3
TGTGCCAGCAGTGATGGGTGGGATACGCAGTATTTT
CASSDGWDTQYF
>TRBV28|.|.|TRBJ2-7
TGTGCCAGCAGTTTTGCTAGCGACTCCTACGAGCAGTACTTC
CASSFASDSYEQYF
>TRBV7-8|.|TRBD2|TRBJ2-1
TGTGCCAGCAGCTTAGCGCTCCTAGCGGGGTCCGTACAGACACAGGTCTACAATGAGCAGTTCTTC
CASSLALLAGSVQTQVYNEQFF
>TRBV27|once|.|TRBJ2-2
TGTGCCAGCAGTGTTAGGGGGACCGGGGAGCTGTTTTTT
CASSVRGTGELFF
>TRBV6-6|.|.|TRBJ2-3
TGTGCCAGCAGTGGGACACAGGGCCATTGGGGGTATTTT
CASSGTQGHWGYF
>TRBV14|.|TRBD2|TRBJ2-5
TGTGCCAGCAGCCCTCGAGCGGGAGCTGCTCAAATGGACCAGTACTTC
CASSPRAGAAQMDQYF
>TRBV9|.|.|TRBJ2-1
TGTGCCAGCAGCGTCGGGGCTAGAAAGAATGAGCAGTTCTTC
CASSVGARKNEQFF
>TRBV28|.|.|TRBJ1-5
TGTGCCAGCAGTTCAGACGACAGGCACCATCAGCCCCAGCATTTT
CASSSDDRHHQPQHF
>TRBV4-1|few|.|TRBJ2-7
TGCGCCAGCAGCCAAGAACAGTCTGATTTCTACGAGCAGTACTTC
CASSQEQSDFYEQYF
>TRBV25-1|.|.|TRBJ2-1
TGTGCCAGCAGTGAATGGAGGTACAATGAGCAGTTCTTC
CASSEWRYNEQFF
>TRBV6-4|once|TRBD2|TRBJ2-1
TGTGCCAGCAGTAACGGACTAGCGGGAGCGGGAAATGAGCAGTTCTTC
CASSNGLAGAGNEQFF
>TRBV19|.|.|TRBJ1-5
TGTGCCAGTAGCGGGGTACGGCCCCAGCATTTT
CASSGVRPQHF
>TRBV30|.|.|TRBJ1-2
TGTGCCTGGTTTGTAGATGGCTACACCTTC
CAWFVDGYTF
>TRBV27|.|.|TRBJ2-7
TGTGCCAGCAGTTCCCCGGACCCCCCCTACGAGCAGTACTTC
CASSSPDPPYEQYF
>TRBV25-1|.|TRBD1|TRBJ2-3
TGTGCCAGCAGTGGGACAGGGGGCACAGATACGCAGTATTTT
CASSGTGGTDTQYF
>TRBV6-6|.|TRBD2|TRBJ2-1
TGTGCCAGCAGTTACTCAGCGGGAGGGCCCTACAATGAGCAGTTCTTC
CASSYSAGGPYNEQFF
>TRBV29-1|.|.|TRBJ2-2
TGCAGCGCCCGGGACCCCGTCGACACCGGGGAGCTGTTTTTT
CSARDPVDTGELFF
>TRBV28|.|.|TRBJ2-5
TGTGCCAGCAGTTTCCGACTCCAAGAGACCCAGTACTTC
CASSFRLQETQYF
>TRBV6-5|few|.|TRBJ1-2
TGTGCCAGCAGTTATAGGGGCTACACCTTC
CASSYRGYTF
>TRBV7-3|.|TRBD2|TRBJ2-2
TGTGCCAGCAGAAGCGGGAGGTACACCGGGGAGCTGTTTTTT
CASRSGRYTGELFF
>TRBV2|few|TRBD1|TRBJ1-5
TGTGCCAGCAGTCGAGGACAGGGCAGTCTTCAGCCCCAGCATTTT
CASSRGQGSLQPQHF
>TRBV9|.|.|TRBJ2-4
TGTGCCAGCAGCGCCTCAGGCAAAAACATTCAGTACTTC
CASSASGKNIQYF
>TRBV28|.|.|TRBJ2-1
TGTGCCAGCACACCGTCACTCTCCTACAATGAGCAGTTCTTC
CASTPSLSYNEQFF
>TRBV29-1|.|.|TRBJ2-1
TGCAGCGCCCCAGCGCGACACAATGAGCAGTTCTTC
CSAPARHNEQFF
>TRBV7-9|.|.|TRBJ2-2
TGTGCCAGCAGCTTAGATTGGGGGCCTGTCACCGGGGAGCTGTTTTTT
CASSLDWGPVTGELFF
>TRBV28|.|TRBD2|TRBJ2-3
TGTGCCAGCAGTTTACCGACTAGCGGGGTTGGGAGGAGAAGCACAGATACGCAGTATTTT
CASSLPTSGVGRRSTDTQYF
>TRBV10-2|.|.|TRBJ2-7
TGCGCCAGCAGTGAAGGAGGGCCGTACGAGCAGTACTTC
CASSEGGPYEQYF
>TRBV9|.|TRBD2|TRBJ2-1
TGTGCCAGCAGCGGTAAGCTAGCGGGGTGGAGCTCCTACAATGAGCAGTTCTTC
CASSGKLAGWSSYNEQFF
>TRBV10-3|.|TRBD2|TRBJ2-1
TGTGCCATAGCTAGCGGGAGGTTCTCCCACAATGAGCAGTTCTTC
CAIASGRFSHNEQFF
>TRBV19|.|.|TRBJ1-1
TGTGCCAGTAGTATAGCCCTCAAGAACACTGAAGCTTTCTTT
CASSIALKNTEAFF
>TRBV7-3|.|.|TRBJ2-1
TGTGCCAGCAGCACCGACGGCAATGAGCAGTTCTTC
CASSTDGNEQFF
>TRBV6-1|few|.|TRBJ2-1
TGTGCCAGCAGCGACCCACCTAGCGAGTCGTCCAATGAGCAGTTCTTC
CASSDPPSESSNEQFF
>TRBV6-5|.|TRBD1|TRBJ1-2
TGTGCCAGCAGTGGACAGGGCCCATCGTACTATGGCTACACCTTC
CASSGQGPSYYGYTF
>TRBV29-1|.|.|TRBJ1-2
TGCAGCGTTGAAAGACAGGCAACTAACTATGGCTACACCTTC
CSVERQATNYGYTF
>TRBV7-8|.|.|TRBJ1-5
TGTGCCAGCAGCTTCCGGGGGCAGGCCAATCAGCCCCAGCATTTT
CASSFRGQANQPQHF
>TRBV9|.|TRBD2|TRBJ2-1
TGTGCCAGCAGCGTACCAAAGGGGGCCATGACTAGCGGAACGTACAATGAGCAGTTCTTC
CASSVPKGAMTSGTYNEQFF
>TRBV12-5|once|.|TRBJ2-2
TGTGCTAGTGGTTTGTCCCCGGCCGGGGAGCTGTTTTTT
CASGLSPAGELFF
>TRBV27|.|TRBD1|TRBJ2-7
TGTGCCAGCGGGACAGGGATCTACGAGCAGTACTTC
CASGTGIYEQYF
>TRBV27|.|TRBD2|TRBJ2-1
TGTGCCAGCAGTTTCCTACTAGCGGCATACAATGAGCAGTTCTTC
CASSFLLAAYNEQFF
>TRBV4-1|.|.|TRBJ1-3
TGCGCCAGCAGCCTTCCGGGACGGATAGGAAACACCATATATTTT
CASSLPGRIGNTIYF
>TRBV13|.|.|TRBJ2-1
TGTGCCAGCAGTACCTACCAAGGAAGCTCCTACAATGAGCAGTTCTTC
CASSTYQGSSYNEQFF